The 15 T cell receptor beta chains presented below share a single source sample, sequenced in a study of blood T cells in healthy people across ages. Sample-barcoded 5' priming and a J-beta primer mix drove a second PCR of about 6 to 12 cycles. Each CDR3 protein gets one entry after TCRdb re-called the 5' RACE reads with MiXCR. The sample shows about 1.6 million distinct CDR3 sequences, almost 35% of them seen only once. Sequenced material: blood. These TCRs come from a woman aged 25-40 years in good health.

This clonotype was seen only a few times. The rearrangement links TRBV20-1 to TRBJ2-5; 10 nucleotides agree with TRBD2. V lost 3 bases and J lost 2; bases outside the gene matches: 6. This CDR3 is 15 amino acids long. Germline-derived CDR1 and CDR2 are DFQATT and SNEGSKA (reference sequence). The CDR3 nucleotides read TGCAGTGCTAGTCCCTTAGCGGGGGGACAAGAGACCCAGTACTTC. Its protein is CSASPLAGGQETQYF.

This clonotype has more than one count but fewer than ten. The chain uses TRBV10-3 and TRBJ2-7, with D perhaps matching TRBD1 or TRBD2 (6 bases each). V gave up 10 bases and J gave up 2 bases, with 18 bases separating them. This CDR3 contains 14 residues. Germline V gene data show CDR1 as ENHRY and CDR2 as SYGVKD. CDR3 amino acids: CATRPGGSPYEQYF. For the CDR3, the DNA is TGTGCCACCCGACCCGGGGGCAGTCCCTACGAGCAGTACTTC.

This clonotype appeared many times. The rearrangement uses TRBV12-3 or TRBV12-4 and TRBJ2-6; no clear D gene. V was trimmed by 5 bases and J by 3 bases, leaving 14 bases between them. The CDR3 contains 16 residues. In DNA form, the CDR3 reads TGTGCCAGCAGTGAACCCGGGTTACTTGGGGCCAACGTCCTGACTTTC. Encoded protein: CASSEPGLLGANVLTF.

V and J are TRBV6-1 and TRBJ2-2; D unclear. The V end lost 7 bases, the J end lost 8 bases, and 17 bases lay between the germline ends. The CDR3 covers 14 residues. The V gene's germline CDR1 is MNHNS and CDR2 SASEGT. The CDR3 nucleotides read TGTGCCAGCAATCTTCGACCCCATGGGGGGGAGCTGTTTTTT. Translation gives CASNLRPHGGELFF.

This clonotype has more than one count but fewer than ten. The V call is TRBV20-1, the J call TRBJ2-5, with 8 nucleotides matching TRBD1. The length of the CDR3 is 17 residues. Germline CDR1 and CDR2: DFQATT and SNEGSKA (reference sequence). Losses at the gene ends were 0 bases for V and 3 bases for J; bases not matched to a gene: 12. The chain's CDR3 is CSARETQGAMGEETQYF. The CDR3 region has the DNA TGCAGTGCTAGAGAGACTCAGGGGGCGATGGGTGAAGAGACCCAGTACTTC.

This clonotype was counted only a few times. V and J are TRBV12-3 or TRBV12-4 and TRBJ2-1; the match to TRBD1 covers 7 bases. The CDR3 has 13 amino acids. The ends lost 4 bases at V and 9 bases at J; junction bases unmatched: 6. CDR3 loop: CASSSRGWSEQFF. The CDR3 DNA is TGTGCCAGCAGTTCCAGGGGGTGGAGTGAGCAGTTCTTC.

This clonotype was picked up many times. The chain couples TRBV7-9 to TRBJ2-5, with D possibly TRBD1 on 6 matching bases. Germline values: CDR1 SEHNR, CDR2 FQNEAQ (reference sequence). This CDR3 has 16 amino acids. V was shortened by 1 base and J by 4 bases, with 16 bases between the two germline ends. The CDR3 spells CASSLEIGGLIETQYF. CDR3 nucleotide sequence: TGTGCCAGCAGCTTAGAGATAGGGGGTCTCATAGAGACCCAGTACTTC.

This clonotype appeared a few times. The genes are TRBV27 and TRBJ1-4, with D perhaps TRBD1 (5 bases). The length of the CDR3 is 15 residues. Per germline, CDR1 MNHEY and CDR2 SMNVEV (reference sequence). Trimming removed 1 base from V and 0 bases from J, with 6 bases in between. CDR3 amino acids: CASSLWGTTNEKLFF. The CDR3 nucleotides read TGTGCCAGCAGTTTATGGGGGACAACTAATGAAAAACTGTTTTTT. The variable domain in full, completed from reference TRBV27 and TRBJ1-4, reads EAQVTQNPRYLITVTGKKLTVTCSQNMNHEYMSWYRQDPGLGLRQIYYSMNVEVTDKGDVPEGYKVSRKEKRNFPLILESPSPNQTSLYFCASSLWGTTNEKLFFGSGTQLSVL.

The sample holds one count of this clonotype. The junction departs from the called germline gene at one end, perhaps through a read error. The rearrangement links TRBV4-1 to TRBJ2-7; 8 nucleotides match TRBD1. Germline lookup yields CDR1 MGHRA and CDR2 YSYEKL. The length of the CDR3 is 15 residues. The DNA of the CDR3 is TGCGCCGGCAGCCCCCGCGGACAGGGAGTCTACGAGCAGTACTTC. It yields the protein CAGSPRGQGVYEQYF.

Only one count was recorded for this clonotype. The rearrangement links TRBV25-1 to TRBJ1-2; 9 bases agree with TRBD1. The germline V gene encodes CDR1 MGHDK and CDR2 SYGVNS. The CDR3 covers 13 residues. J was trimmed by 6 bases and V by 7 bases; bases with no gene match: 6. CDR3 sequence (DNA): TGTGCCAGCACACAACAGGGGGCGAATGGCTACACCTTC. Residues: CASTQQGANGYTF.

This clonotype was seen at least ten times. This chain uses TRBV4-1 with TRBJ2-5; 10 nucleotides match TRBD2. Germline CDR1 MGHRA, CDR2 YSYEKL. CDR3 length: 16 amino acids. V lost 0 bases and J lost 5; bases outside the gene matches: 6. CDR3 coding DNA: TGCGCCAGCAGCCAAGATTGGAGCGGGGGGGATGAGACCCAGTACTTC. This translates into CASSQDWSGGDETQYF.

The chain combines TRBV7-2 with TRBJ2-5, with 9 bases that match TRBD2. Germline loops: CDR1 SGHTA, CDR2 FQGNSA. With V trimmed by 7 bases and J by 0 bases, 12 bases remained unmatched. The CDR3 sequence is 17 residues long. As DNA, the CDR3 is TGTGCCAGCAACTTGGCGCTCCTAGCGGGACACCAAGAGACCCAGTACTTC. It translates to CASNLALLAGHQETQYF.

The chain joins TRBV3-1 to TRBJ1-5; D call uncertain. Germline loops: CDR1 LGHDT, CDR2 YNNKEL (reference sequence). The CDR3 has 15 amino acids. V was cut by 0 bases and J by 0 bases, with 6 bases left in between. In nucleotides, the CDR3 is TGTGCCAGCAGCCAAGAAATCAGTAGCAATCAGCCCCAGCATTTT. Amino acid sequence: CASSQEISSNQPQHF.

A note on this clonotype: One base away lies a much larger clone, so this may be a sequencing read error. The V and J genes are TRBV29-1 and TRBJ2-7; D not resolved. This CDR3 spans 12 amino acids. Germline V CDR1 and CDR2: SQVTM, ANQGSEA. CDR3 nucleotide sequence: TGCAGCGTTGGAAAGGGCTCCTGCGAGCAGTACTTC. Translating gives CSVGKGSCEQYF.

This clonotype was seen only a few times. V is TRBV28 and J is TRBJ2-3; D uncertain. V lost 7 bases and J 0 bases, leaving 5 bases between the germline ends. This CDR3 region has 12 residues. Germline V gene sequence: CDR1 MDHEN, CDR2 SYDVKM. The CDR3 spells CASKASTDTQYF. Here the CDR3 DNA reads TGTGCCAGCAAGGCGAGCACAGATACGCAGTATTTT.